This TCR beta chain was sequenced for a study of CD8+ T cells in alopecia areata. Study observations and caveats: Besides other cells, scalp samples also yield sequences of resident alphabeta T cells from normal skin. Clarity of TCR sharing across patients fell short of that in mice, possibly HLA-related.

Investigators isolated RNA and reverse transcribed it into cDNA to act as the sequencing template. This table comes from immunoSEQ multiplex PCR, and its TCRdb copy is limited to in-frame clones, with some not included. The sample includes about 100,000 clones, under 60% of them seen just once. As to this clone: Its antigen is unidentified.

Collection of lesional scalp punch biopsies and peripheral blood was performed in alopecia areata patients. This sequence originates from a human donor with alopecia areata. The specimen sequenced was NKG2D-low CD8+ T cells sorted from blood.

The CDR3 region has the DNA TGTGCCAGCAGCTTAGCGGGAGGCCCAGAGACCCAGTACTTC. Protein: CASSLAGGPETQYF. This chain connects TRBV7-6 to TRBJ2-5; maybe TRBD2 (6 bases). Trimming took 0 bases from V and 4 from J, leaving 9 bases between them. Germline loops: CDR1 SGHVS, CDR2 FNYEAQ. The CDR3 contains 14 residues. The whole variable domain, remainder taken from reference TRBV7-6 and TRBJ2-5, is GAGVSQSPRYKVTKRGQDVALRCDPISGHVSLYWYRQALGQGPEFLTYFNYEAQQDKSGLPNDRFSAERPEGSISTLTIQRTEQRDSAMYRCASSLAGGPETQYFGPGTRLLVL.